Many counts were recorded for the clone carrying this TCR beta chain. Looked up from germline, CDR1 is MNHNS and CDR2 is SASEGT. V was pared by 5 bases and J by 10 bases, with 15 bases between. This CDR3 has 14 amino acids. No patient received treatment before thyroid surgery. The source of the sample is a study of metastatic and nonmetastatic thyroid tumors. At the level of the study: Repertoires were compared across blood and tumor or nodule tissue from malignant and benign thyroid patients.

Original methodology: Differences in CDR3 between clinicopathological groups were drawn on to build a classifier intended to discriminate distant-metastatic papillary thyroid cancer patients. TCRdb called clones again from the PCR reads with MiXCR. In this record, the V and J calls reflect TCRdb's handling and not the investigators' own analysis. The table lists about 41,000 clones, approximately 24% of them singletons. The sample comprised tumor tissue. V is TRBV6-1 and J is TRBJ1-6, with D possibly being TRBD1 (6 bases). This receptor was obtained from a female donor with papillary thyroid cancer or a benign thyroid nodule (not recorded which). Some clones in this sample may be carry-over from other donors' samples. In nucleotides, the CDR3 is TGTGCCAGCAGTAAACAGGGAGCTGAGTCACCCCTCCACTTT. It encodes CASSKQGAESPLHF.